The clone carrying this T cell receptor beta chain was seen a handful of times. The antigen is not known. The PCR contained 60 Vbeta and 13 Jbeta primers. Sequencing was performed with immunoSEQ multiplex PCR; in TCRdb, only in-frame clones are kept and a portion is missing. The repertoire holds approximately 170,000 clones, with approximately 71% as singletons. CDR3 length: 16 amino acids. Germline V lookup: CDR1 SGHRS, CDR2 YFSETQ. The germline V and J ends were trimmed by 1 base and 3 bases, with 16 bases remaining between them. This entry comes from a study of cytomegalovirus exposure and HLA in healthy donors. Study-level findings and limits: The classifier reportedly diagnosed cytomegalovirus status with high sensitivity and specificity. Being productive about 87% or about 30% of the time was typical of most TCR beta V segments in an earlier analysis.

The specimen was PBMCs. The TCR was taken from a woman between 18 and 30 years old in good health and CMV-seropositive. This chain connects TRBV5-1 to TRBJ1-2; D gene unclear. The CDR3 region has the DNA TGCGCCAGCAGCTTGTCGGGGTCCCCGAGGGACTATGGCTACACCTTC. It translates to CASSLSGSPRDYGYTF. Full variable domain (remainder filled in from reference TRBV5-1 and TRBJ1-2): KAGVTQTPRYLIKTRGQQVTLSCSPISGHRSVSWYQQTPGQGLQFLFEYFSETQRNKGNFPGRFSGRQFSNSRSEMNVSTLELGDSALYLCASSLSGSPRDYGYTFGSGTRLTVV.